This T cell receptor (beta chain) was documented in a study of shared clonotypes between healthy human individuals. This clone was picked up a small number of times. The CDR3 length is 13 residues. The germline V gene has CDR1 MNHEY and CDR2 SMNVEV (reference sequence). Trimming removed 7 bases at V and 0 bases at J, with 7 bases between. The protocol was immunoSEQ multiplex PCR, while the TCRdb copy is restricted to in-frame clones and leaves out a portion. Here the sample spans about 320,000 clones, around 86% being singletons. This receptor was obtained from a man in his late teens or twenties in good health. Sample: memory CD8+ T cells sorted from blood. The subset: CD45RO+ cells pooled with CCR7-negative TemRA cells. V and J are TRBV27 and TRBJ1-5; D possibly corresponds to TRBD1 (5 bases). CDR3: CASKGSSNQPQHF. CDR3 sequence (DNA): TGTGCCAGCAAGGGGAGTAGCAATCAGCCCCAGCATTTT.